Here is one TCR beta chain with its context. The data stem from a study of control samples from healthy donors and cancer patients. This table comes from immunoSEQ multiplex PCR, and its TCRdb copy is limited to in-frame clones, with some not included. The data show some 79,000 clones, about 91% seen once. Germline V CDR1 and CDR2: LNHNV, YYDKDF (reference sequence). The V and J ends lost 2 bases and 5 bases respectively, with 15 bases between them. This CDR3 is built from 15 residues. The TCR comes from a man aged 45-65 years in good health. The chain is built from TRBV15 and TRBJ1-1; TRBD1 is a possible D gene (6 bases). Source material: blood. CDR3 DNA: TGTGCCACCAGCAGATCACAAGCCAGGGGTACTGAAGCTTTCTTT. Translated: CATSRSQARGTEAFF.